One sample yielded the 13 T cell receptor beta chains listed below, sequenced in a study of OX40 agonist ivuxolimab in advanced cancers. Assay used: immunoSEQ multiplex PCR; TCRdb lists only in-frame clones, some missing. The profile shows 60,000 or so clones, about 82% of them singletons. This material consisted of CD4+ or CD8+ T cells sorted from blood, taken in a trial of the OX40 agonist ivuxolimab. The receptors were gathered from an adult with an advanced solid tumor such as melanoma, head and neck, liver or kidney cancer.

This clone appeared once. CDR3 region: CASSVGGAQGIEQFF. The CDR3 region has the DNA TGTGCCAGCAGCGTAGGTGGGGCCCAGGGGATTGAGCAGTTCTTC. This rearrangement joins TRBV9 to TRBJ2-1, with D possibly TRBD1 on 6 matching bases. CDR1 is SGDLS, CDR2 YYNGEE, per germline. The CDR3 sequence is 15 residues long. V shed 0 bases and J shed 9 bases, with 16 bases lying between them.

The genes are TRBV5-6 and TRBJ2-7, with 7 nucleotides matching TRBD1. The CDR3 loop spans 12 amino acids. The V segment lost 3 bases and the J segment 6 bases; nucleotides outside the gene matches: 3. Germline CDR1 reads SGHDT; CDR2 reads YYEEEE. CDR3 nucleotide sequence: TGTGCCAGCAGCTCAGACAGGGTCGAGCAGTACTTC. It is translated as CASSSDRVEQYF.

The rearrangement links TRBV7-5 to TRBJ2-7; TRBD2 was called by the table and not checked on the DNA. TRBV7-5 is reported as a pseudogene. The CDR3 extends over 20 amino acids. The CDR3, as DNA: TGTGCCAGAAGCCTTATGCGGGGTTTCGTCCCCTTATGCCTCTCCTACGAGCAGTACTTC. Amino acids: CARSLMRGFVPLCLSYEQYF.

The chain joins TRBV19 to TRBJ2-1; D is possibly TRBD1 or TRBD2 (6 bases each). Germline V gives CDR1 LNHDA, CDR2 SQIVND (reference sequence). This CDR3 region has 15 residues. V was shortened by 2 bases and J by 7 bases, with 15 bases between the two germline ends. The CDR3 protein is CASSITGALWNEQFF. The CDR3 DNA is TGTGCCAGTAGTATAACGGGGGCCCTTTGGAATGAGCAGTTCTTC.

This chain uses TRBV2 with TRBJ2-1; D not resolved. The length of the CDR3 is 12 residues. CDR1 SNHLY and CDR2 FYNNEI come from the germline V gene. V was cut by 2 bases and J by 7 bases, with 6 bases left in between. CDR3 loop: CASSEMGNEQFF. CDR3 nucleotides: TGTGCCAGCAGTGAAATGGGGAATGAGCAGTTCTTC.

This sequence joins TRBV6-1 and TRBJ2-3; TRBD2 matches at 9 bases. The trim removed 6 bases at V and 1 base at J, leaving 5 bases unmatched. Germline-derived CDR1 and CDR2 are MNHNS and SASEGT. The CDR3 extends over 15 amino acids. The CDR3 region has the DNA TGTGCCAGCAGCCCAGCGGGGGGCCGCACAGATACGCAGTATTTT. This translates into CASSPAGGRTDTQYF.

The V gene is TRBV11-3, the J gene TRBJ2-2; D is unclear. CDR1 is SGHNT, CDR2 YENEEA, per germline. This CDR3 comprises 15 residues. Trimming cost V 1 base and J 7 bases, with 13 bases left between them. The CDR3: CASSLVLALGGELFF. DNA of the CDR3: TGTGCCAGCAGCTTAGTTCTCGCGCTTGGCGGGGAGCTGTTTTTT.

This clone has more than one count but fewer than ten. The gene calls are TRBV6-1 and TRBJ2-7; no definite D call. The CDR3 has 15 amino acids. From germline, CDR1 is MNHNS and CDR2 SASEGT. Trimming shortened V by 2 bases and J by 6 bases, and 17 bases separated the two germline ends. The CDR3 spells CASSESVSGLLEQYF. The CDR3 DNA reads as TGTGCCAGCAGTGAATCGGTGTCAGGCCTACTCGAGCAGTACTTC.

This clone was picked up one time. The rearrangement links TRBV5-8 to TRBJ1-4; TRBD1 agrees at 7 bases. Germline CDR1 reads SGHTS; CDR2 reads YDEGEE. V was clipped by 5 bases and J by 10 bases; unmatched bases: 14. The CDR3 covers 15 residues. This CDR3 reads CASSLGQVANRKLFF. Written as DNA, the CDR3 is TGTGCCAGCAGTCTTGGACAGGTCGCCAACCGAAAACTGTTTTTT.

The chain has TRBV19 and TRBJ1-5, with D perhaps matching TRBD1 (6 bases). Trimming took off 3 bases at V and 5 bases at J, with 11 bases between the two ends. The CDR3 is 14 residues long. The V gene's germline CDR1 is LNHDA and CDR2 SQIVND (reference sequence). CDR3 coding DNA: TGTGCCAGTAGTATGGCCGGGGGCGATCAGCCCCAGCATTTT. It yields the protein CASSMAGGDQPQHF.

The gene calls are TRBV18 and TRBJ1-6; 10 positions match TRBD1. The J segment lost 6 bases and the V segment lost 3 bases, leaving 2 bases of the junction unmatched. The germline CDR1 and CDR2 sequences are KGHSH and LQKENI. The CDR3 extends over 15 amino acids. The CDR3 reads CASSPRDRGNSPLHF. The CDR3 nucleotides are TGTGCCAGCTCACCCCGGGACAGGGGTAATTCACCCCTCCACTTT.

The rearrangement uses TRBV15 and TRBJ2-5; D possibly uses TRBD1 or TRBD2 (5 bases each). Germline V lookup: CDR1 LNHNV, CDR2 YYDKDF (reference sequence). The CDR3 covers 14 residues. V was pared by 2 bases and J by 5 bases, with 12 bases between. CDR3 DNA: TGTGCCACCAGCAGAACAACCTGGGGGGAGACCCAGTACTTC. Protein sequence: CATSRTTWGETQYF.

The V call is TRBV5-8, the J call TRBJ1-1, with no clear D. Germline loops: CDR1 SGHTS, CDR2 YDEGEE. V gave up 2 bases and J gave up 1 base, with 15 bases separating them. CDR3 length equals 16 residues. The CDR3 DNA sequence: TGTGCCAGCAGCTTAACACCCTCACGCCCGAACACTGAAGCTTTCTTT. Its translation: CASSLTPSRPNTEAFF.